A single sample gave rise to the 3 T cell receptor beta chains below, sequenced in a study of OX40 agonist ivuxolimab in advanced cancers. Profiled with immunoSEQ multiplex PCR; TCRdb holds only in-frame clones, not every one. The sample lists around 46,000 clones; 65% to 85% were seen once. The starting material was CD4+ or CD8+ T cells sorted from blood, obtained in a trial of the OX40 agonist ivuxolimab. Receptor source: an adult with an advanced solid tumor such as melanoma, head and neck, liver or kidney cancer.

This chain links TRBV9 with TRBJ2-2; no clear D. CDR3 length: 12 residues. CDR1 SGDLS and CDR2 YYNGEE come from the germline V gene. V was clipped by 3 bases and J by 5 bases, with 5 bases between them. CDR3 nucleotides: TGTGCCAGCAGCGAAACAACCGGGGAGCTGTTTTTT. Translating gives CASSETTGELFF.

The chain links TRBV7-9 to TRBJ2-5, with D perhaps TRBD2 (5 bases). Between the trimmed V and J ends, which lost 4 bases and 2 bases, there was a span of 14 bases. Germline assignment: CDR1 SEHNR and CDR2 FQNEAQ (reference sequence). The CDR3 length is 15 residues. The CDR3 loop reads CASSYMSGLQETQYF. The CDR3 DNA is TGTGCCAGCAGCTACATGAGCGGCTTGCAAGAGACCCAGTACTTC.

This clone was observed a single time. V gene TRBV2 combines with J gene TRBJ2-7; D possibly corresponds to TRBD1 (6 bases). CDR3 size: 15 residues. Looked up from germline, CDR1 is SNHLY and CDR2 is FYNNEI. Deletions cut 0 bases from V and 2 bases from J, with 11 bases between. This CDR3 is CASSEARTVTYEQYF. The CDR3 DNA follows: TGTGCCAGCAGTGAAGCACGGACAGTTACCTACGAGCAGTACTTC.